A single sample is the source of the 11 T cell receptor beta chains below, sequenced in a study of CD8 T cells in Susac syndrome. RNA, at roughly 0.45 to 1 ug, was reverse transcribed with random hexamers. TCRdb fed the immunoSEQ multiplex PCR reads into MiXCR, producing one record per CDR3 protein. The sample has approximately 210,000 distinct CDR3 sequences; 94% are singletons. Sequencing was performed on CD4+ T cells from PBMCs. These receptors came from a human donor with Susac syndrome.

The chain has TRBV4-1 and TRBJ2-4; unclear D gene. V dropped 0 bases and J dropped 1 base, with 13 bases sitting between them. CDR1 MGHRA and CDR2 YSYEKL come from the germline V gene. The CDR3 covers 17 residues. The CDR3: CASSQDELSQAKNIQYF. The CDR3 DNA is TGCGCCAGCAGCCAAGACGAGCTATCACAGGCCAAAAACATTCAGTACTTC.

This clonotype was seen only once. This chain links TRBV27 with TRBJ1-1; D is unclear. V lost 5 bases, J lost 3 bases, and 13 bases lay in between. This CDR3 is built from 14 residues. Germline V gene data show CDR1 as MNHEY and CDR2 as SMNVEV (reference sequence). CDR3 nucleotides: TGTGCCAGCAGTCTCGCAGAGGGAGACACTGAAGCTTTCTTT. This translates into CASSLAEGDTEAFF.

The chain carries TRBV20-1 and TRBJ2-7; D gene uncertain. This CDR3 contains 11 residues. Germline values: CDR1 DFQATT, CDR2 SNEGSKA (reference sequence). Trimming removed 6 bases from V and 2 bases from J, with 8 bases in between. CDR3 coding DNA: TGCAGTGCAAAGGGCCCCTACGAGCAGTACTTC. Amino acids: CSAKGPYEQYF.

The CDR3 DNA follows: TGCGCCAGCTCGGGGGGGCCCAGGTCCTACAATGAGCAGTTCTTC. Protein: CASSGGPRSYNEQFF. This rearrangement joins TRBV5-1 to TRBJ2-1; 8 bases map to TRBD2. V lost 7 bases to trimming and J lost 1 base; unmatched junction nucleotides: 7. The CDR3 covers 15 residues. Germline-derived CDR1 and CDR2 are SGHRS and YFSETQ.

The chain couples TRBV20-1 to TRBJ1-1; a weak D match, TRBD1 (5 bases). The CDR3 is made up of 14 amino acids. The germline gives CDR1 DFQATT, CDR2 SNEGSKA (reference sequence). The V gene lost 1 base and the J gene lost 5 bases, with 14 bases spanning the gap. In DNA, the CDR3 is TGCAGTGCTAGAGTCATCCGGGGGGGGACTGAAGCTTTCTTT. Translated, it gives CSARVIRGGTEAFF.

V and J are TRBV5-1 and TRBJ1-6; the match to TRBD1 covers 11 bases. The CDR3 runs to 15 residues. CDR1 and CDR2 (germline): SGHRS, YFSETQ. V lost 4 bases to trimming and J lost 11 bases; unmatched junction nucleotides: 8. CDR3: CASSSGQGAFPPLHF. In DNA form, the CDR3 reads TGCGCCAGCAGCAGCGGACAGGGGGCCTTCCCACCCCTCCACTTT.

This chain links TRBV20-1 with TRBJ2-3; D possibly uses TRBD1 or TRBD2 (5 bases each). The V end was cut by 5 bases, the J end by 1 base, with 19 bases between. CDR3 length equals 16 residues. Germline values: CDR1 DFQATT, CDR2 SNEGSKA (reference sequence). The CDR3 DNA reads as TGCAGTGCTCTCTCCCCCAGAGGGGTGCGCACAGATACGCAGTATTTT. Translated: CSALSPRGVRTDTQYF.

The table lists this clonotype with a count of one. The chain joins TRBV20-1 to TRBJ2-1; D ambiguous. The tail of the sequence fits TRBJ2-7 better, so the J call may be wrong. Per the germline V gene, CDR1 is DFQATT and CDR2 is SNEGSKA (reference sequence). The length of the CDR3 is 12 residues. The CDR3 DNA follows: TGCAGTGCTAGATCGACGGTTAAGGAGCAGTACTTC. It translates to CSARSTVKEQYF.

This rearrangement joins TRBV6-1 to TRBJ1-1; TRBD1 is a possible D gene (6 bases). V was cut by 7 bases and J by 4 bases, with 10 bases left in between. The germline gives CDR1 MNHNS, CDR2 SASEGT. The CDR3 length is 12 residues. CDR3: CASIQGRTEAFF. The CDR3 DNA reads TGTGCCAGCATTCAGGGGCGCACTGAAGCTTTCTTT.

Concerning this clonotype: At one of its ends the junction is not consistent with the germline gene, which may arise from a read error. The chain combines TRBV29-1 with TRBJ1-1, with 9 bases that match TRBD1. CDR3 length: 14 residues. The germline V gene encodes CDR1 SQVTM and CDR2 ANQGSEA. The DNA for the CDR3 is TGCAGCGCTGAACAGGGACAGGGATTGACTGAAGCTTTCTTT. As protein: CSAEQGQGLTEAFF.

The J gene is TRBJ1-2, the V gene TRBV30; D is uncertain. V was pared by 2 bases and J by 0 bases, with 7 bases between. The CDR3 totals 13 residues. Germline lookup yields CDR1 GTSNPN and CDR2 SVGIG (reference sequence). The CDR3 bases are TGTGCCTGGAGTAAAGGAGCTAACTATGGCTACACCTTC. Encoded protein: CAWSKGANYGYTF.